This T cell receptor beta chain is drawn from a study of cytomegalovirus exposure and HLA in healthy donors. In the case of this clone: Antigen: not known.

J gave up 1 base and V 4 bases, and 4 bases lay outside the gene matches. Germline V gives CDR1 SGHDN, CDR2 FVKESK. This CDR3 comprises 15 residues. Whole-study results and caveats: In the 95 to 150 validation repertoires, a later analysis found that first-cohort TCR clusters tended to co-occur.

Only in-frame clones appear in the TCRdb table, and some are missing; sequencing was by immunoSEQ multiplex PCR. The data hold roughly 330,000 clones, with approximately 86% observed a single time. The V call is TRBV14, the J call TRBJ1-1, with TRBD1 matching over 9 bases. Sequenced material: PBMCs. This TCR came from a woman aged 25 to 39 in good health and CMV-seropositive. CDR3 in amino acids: CASSRGTGWNTEAFF. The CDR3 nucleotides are TGTGCCAGCAGCCGTGGGACAGGGTGGAACACTGAAGCTTTCTTT.